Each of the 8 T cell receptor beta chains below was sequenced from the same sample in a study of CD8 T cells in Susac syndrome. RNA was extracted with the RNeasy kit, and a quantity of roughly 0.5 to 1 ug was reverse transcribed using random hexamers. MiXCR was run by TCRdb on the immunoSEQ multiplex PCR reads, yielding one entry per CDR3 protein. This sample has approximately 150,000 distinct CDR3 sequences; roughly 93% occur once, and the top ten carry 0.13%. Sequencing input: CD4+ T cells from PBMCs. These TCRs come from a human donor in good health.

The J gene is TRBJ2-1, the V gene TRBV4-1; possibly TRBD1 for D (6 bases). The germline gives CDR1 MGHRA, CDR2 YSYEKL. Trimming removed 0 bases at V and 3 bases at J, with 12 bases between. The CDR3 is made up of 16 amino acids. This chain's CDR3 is CASSQDPGQSYNEQFF. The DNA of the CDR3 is TGCGCCAGCAGCCAAGATCCCGGACAGAGCTACAATGAGCAGTTCTTC.

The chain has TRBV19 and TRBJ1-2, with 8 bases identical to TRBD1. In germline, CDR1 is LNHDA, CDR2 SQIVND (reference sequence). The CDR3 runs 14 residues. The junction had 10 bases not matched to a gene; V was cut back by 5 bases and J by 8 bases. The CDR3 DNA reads TGTGCCAGTAGTGAAGGACAGGGAACAAGGGGCTACACCTTC. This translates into CASSEGQGTRGYTF.

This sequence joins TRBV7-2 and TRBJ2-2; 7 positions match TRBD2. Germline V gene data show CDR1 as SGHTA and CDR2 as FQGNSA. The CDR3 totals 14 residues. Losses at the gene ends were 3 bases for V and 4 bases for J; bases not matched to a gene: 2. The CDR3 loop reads CASSFWGGTGELFF. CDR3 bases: TGTGCCAGCAGCTTTTGGGGGGGCACCGGGGAGCTGTTTTTT.

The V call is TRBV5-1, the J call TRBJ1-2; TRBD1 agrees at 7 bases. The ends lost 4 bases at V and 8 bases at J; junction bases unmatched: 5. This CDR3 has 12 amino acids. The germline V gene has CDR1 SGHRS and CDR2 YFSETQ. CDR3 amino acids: CASSGGQYGYTF. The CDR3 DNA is TGCGCCAGCAGCGGGGGACAGTACGGCTACACCTTC. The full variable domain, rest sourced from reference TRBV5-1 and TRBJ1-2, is KAGVTQTPRYLIKTRGQQVTLSCSPISGHRSVSWYQQTPGQGLQFLFEYFSETQRNKGNFPGRFSGRQFSNSRSEMNVSTLELGDSALYLCASSGGQYGYTFGSGTRLTVV.

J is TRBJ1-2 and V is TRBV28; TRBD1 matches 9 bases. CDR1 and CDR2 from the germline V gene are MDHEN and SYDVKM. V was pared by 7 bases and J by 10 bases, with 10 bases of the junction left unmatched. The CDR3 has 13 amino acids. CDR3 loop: CASISGTGYDYTF. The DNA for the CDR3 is TGTGCCAGCATATCCGGGACAGGGTACGACTACACCTTC.

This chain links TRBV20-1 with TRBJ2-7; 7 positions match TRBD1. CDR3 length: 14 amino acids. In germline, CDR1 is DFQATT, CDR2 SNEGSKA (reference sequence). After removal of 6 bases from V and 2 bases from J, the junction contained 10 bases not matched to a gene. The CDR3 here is CSASKGDRPYEQYF. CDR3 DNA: TGCAGTGCATCTAAAGGGGACAGACCCTACGAGCAGTACTTC.

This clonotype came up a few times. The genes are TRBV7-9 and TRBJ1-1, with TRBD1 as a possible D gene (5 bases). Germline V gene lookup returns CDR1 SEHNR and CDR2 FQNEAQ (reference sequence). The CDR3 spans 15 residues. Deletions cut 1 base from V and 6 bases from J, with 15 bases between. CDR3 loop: CASSLGAHQGAEAFF. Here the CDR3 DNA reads TGTGCCAGCAGCTTAGGCGCCCATCAGGGTGCTGAAGCTTTCTTT.

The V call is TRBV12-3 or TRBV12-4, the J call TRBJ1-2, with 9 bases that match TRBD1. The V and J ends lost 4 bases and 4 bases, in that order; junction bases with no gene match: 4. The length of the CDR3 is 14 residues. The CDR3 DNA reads TGTGCCAGCAGTTCCGGGACAGGGAGCTATGGCTACACCTTC. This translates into CASSSGTGSYGYTF.